These T cell receptor beta chains were read from a single sample in a study of post-analysis software for immune sequencing data. From the PCR reads, TCRdb called clonotypes with MiXCR, one entry per CDR3 protein. In the table there are roughly 800,000 distinct CDR3 sequences, 40% to 55% of which are singletons. Input material: blood. All receptors come from a girl aged 10 to 17 with multiple sclerosis. The CDR3 runs from the conserved cysteine through the conserved F or W. A D gene is named only where the DNA matches it firmly. Clone size is given for some rows only: seen once, a few or many times, or a class if the clone is expanded.

j_call clone_size d_call v_call cdr3_aa
TRBJ1-2 once NA TRBV27 CASSLELGDRRGYTF
TRBJ2-1 NA TRBD2 TRBV6-6 CASRQPGGNYNEQFF
TRBJ1-1 NA NA TRBV3-1 CASSQGRLLQTNTEAFF
TRBJ2-7 few TRBD2 TRBV29-1 CSVATGTSGTYEQYF
TRBJ2-7 NA NA TRBV5-1 CASSLLDGNYEQYF
TRBJ2-1 NA TRBD1 TRBV29-1 CSVEGQVSSYNEQFF
TRBJ1-5 NA TRBD1 TRBV24-1 CATSDSQQGRDQPQHF
TRBJ2-1 NA TRBD2 TRBV6-1 CASSPGPGLAGARGNEQFF
TRBJ2-1 NA TRBD2 TRBV20-1 CSAREMGAGGPRNEQFF
TRBJ2-1 NA TRBD1 TRBV29-1 CSVAEGQGIPNEQFF
NA few NA TRBV15 CATSRSLGTGFEQYF
TRBJ2-7 NA TRBD2 TRBV6-1 CASSALSGIVPSYEQYF
TRBJ2-7 NA NA TRBV6-2/TRBV6-3 CASRVTLDRIYEQYF
TRBJ1-1 NA TRBD1 TRBV6-2/TRBV6-3 CASSYAWDRAIGEAFF
TRBJ1-2 NA NA TRBV5-1 CASSPLREADSGYTF
TRBJ2-3 few TRBD2 TRBV5-4 CASSHLLAGTTDTQYF
TRBJ2-7 NA TRBD1 TRBV29-1 CSVEERDRGYEQYF
TRBJ1-2 few NA TRBV12-3/TRBV12-4 CASSLGPAGGYTF
TRBJ2-1 few NA TRBV24-1 CATSVGAYNEQFF
TRBJ2-3 NA TRBD1 TRBV24-1 CATSDWGTGLTDTQYF
TRBJ2-3 NA NA TRBV6-5 CASSYSGTGTDTQYF
TRBJ2-1 NA NA TRBV6-1 CASSEGGYNEQFF
TRBJ2-3 NA TRBD2 TRBV7-8 CASSLATPGLAGGPSTDTQYF
TRBJ2-5 NA TRBD2 TRBV12-3/TRBV12-4 CASTRAGEETQYF
NA NA NA TRBV6-1 CASSEAFSGGDYEQYF
TRBJ2-1 few NA TRBV2 CASSGYGGEQFF
TRBJ2-7 NA NA TRBV25-1 CASSESGVFSYEQYF
TRBJ2-7 NA NA TRBV6-5 CASSLLQSVEQYF
TRBJ2-2 NA NA TRBV29-1 CSAGGSGANTGERFF
TRBJ1-5 NA NA TRBV7-2 CASSPPRTTSARPQHF
TRBJ1-1 few TRBD1 TRBV29-1 CSGRGQVNTEAFF
TRBJ2-7 NA TRBD2 TRBV11-2 CTSSAPSTSGNYNPSPYEQYF
TRBJ1-2 NA TRBD1 TRBV29-1 CSVSRGKGYTF
TRBJ2-1 NA NA TRBV5-5 CASSPRDQSYEQFF
TRBJ2-4 NA NA TRBV28 CASNSLAKNIQYF
TRBJ2-3 NA NA TRBV6-1 CASRSGTYTDTQYF
TRBJ2-1 NA TRBD2 TRBV6-2/TRBV6-3 CASSYSISSGSGQEQFF
TRBJ2-1 NA NA TRBV29-1 CSVYGNEQFF
TRBJ2-1 NA NA TRBV7-3 CASSPSGTEQFF
TRBJ2-7 few TRBD2 TRBV7-2 CASSSRALAANYEQYF
TRBJ1-2 NA NA TRBV6-6 CASSYSQGRYGYTF
TRBJ2-3 NA TRBD2 TRBV13 CASRPGSGSPPDTQYF
TRBJ2-1 few TRBD1 TRBV24-1 CATSDITGTGLNEQFF
TRBJ2-1 few NA TRBV15 CATSRDSDNEQFF
TRBJ2-5 NA NA TRBV7-6 CASSSGTGYQETQYF
TRBJ2-5 few NA TRBV7-2 CASSLGQSYQETQYF
TRBJ2-7 NA NA TRBV20-1 CSAPPTGSEQYF
TRBJ2-1 NA NA TRBV5-1 CASSLRLLYNEQFF
TRBJ2-4 few NA TRBV29-1 CSVVLAKNIQYF
TRBJ1-2 NA NA TRBV7-2 CASSLIAGYGYTF
TRBJ2-5 NA NA TRBV4-3 CASSQVGTGKGETQYF
TRBJ2-7 few TRBD2 TRBV7-2 CASRPASGPFYEQYF
TRBJ2-7 NA TRBD1 TRBV27 CVSSPGGQAYEQYF
NA NA NA TRBV5-1 CASSQRERGYEQYF
TRBJ2-1 few TRBD2 TRBV7-6 CASSLDRGEGNEQFF
TRBJ2-1 few NA TRBV24-1 CATVGGLYNEQFF
TRBJ2-1 few NA TRBV7-8 CASSWKTPMSYNEQFF
TRBJ2-5 NA NA TRBV7-2 CASSLLIEETQYF
TRBJ1-2 NA NA TRBV6-1 CASSRSTTGNYGYTF
NA NA TRBD1 TRBV20-1 CSQFDRVEQYF